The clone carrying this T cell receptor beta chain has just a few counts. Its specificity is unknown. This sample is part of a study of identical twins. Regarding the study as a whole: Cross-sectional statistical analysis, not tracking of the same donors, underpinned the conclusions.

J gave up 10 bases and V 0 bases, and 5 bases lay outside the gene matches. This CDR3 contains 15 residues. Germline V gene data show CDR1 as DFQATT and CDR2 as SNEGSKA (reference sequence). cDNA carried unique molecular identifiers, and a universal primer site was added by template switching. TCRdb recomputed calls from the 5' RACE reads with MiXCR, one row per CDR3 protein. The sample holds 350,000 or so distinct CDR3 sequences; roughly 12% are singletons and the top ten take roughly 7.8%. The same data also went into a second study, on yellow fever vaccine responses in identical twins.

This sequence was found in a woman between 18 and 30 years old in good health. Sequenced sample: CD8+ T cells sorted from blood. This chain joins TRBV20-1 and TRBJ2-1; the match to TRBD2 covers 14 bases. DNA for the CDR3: TGCAGTGCTAGAGATGGGACTAGCGGGAGTGGCGAGCAGTTCTTC. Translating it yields CSARDGTSGSGEQFF.